The source of this T cell receptor (beta chain) is a study of CD8+CD57+ T cells in acquired aplastic anemia (dated by TCRdb to the late 2010s). Notes on the research overall: A mean of approximately 3 ug of DNA, ranging from roughly 0.2 to 30 ug, was extracted from sorted CD4+ and CD8+ cells. Mean read counts for healthy donor samples were approximately 10 million for CD4+ cells and around 11 million for CD8+ cells.

The study deep-sequenced TCR repertoires of sorted CD4+ and CD8+ blood T cells from severe aplastic anemia patients and healthy subjects. Ficoll-Paque density gradient centrifugation was used to isolate peripheral blood mononuclear cells. Before DNA extraction, CD4+ and CD8+ T cells were sorted by FACS or by magnetic beads. The table lists this clonotype with many counts. This receptor's antigen is unknown. No base quality values were provided; no much bigger clone lies one nucleotide off. The cysteine opens and the phenylalanine closes a CDR3 of 15 amino acids. The entry retains the CDR3 DNA only, 45 bases that are in frame from base 1. Via the germline V gene, CDR1 is MRHNA and CDR2 SNTAGT. V gives up 6 bases and J gives up 7 bases, and the segment between their germline ends measures 19 bases. Study-wide conclusions, independent of this receptor: About 28 CD8+ CDR3 sequences were found in both patients and controls but appeared to be highly expressed in patients and within the immunodominant clones of the patients. Between patients and healthy controls, no significant difference in CD8+ Simpson's diversity was found (P=0.060).

Genomic DNA was used as template for profiling of TCR beta VDJ combinations and CDR3 sequences. An Illumina HiSeq 2000 was the platform used for TCR repertoire sequencing. The authors' analysis ran thus. Repertoires were assessed using TRBV/TRBJ rearrangement plots, CDR3 size and DJ length profiles, and Simpson's diversity index. The immunodominant clone was defined as the most abundant DNA sequence in deep sequencing data. CDR3 amino acid sequences were screened for sharing across subjects and were compared with published repertoires and the VDJdb database. Through fastp at Q25 and MiXCR, TCRdb rebuilt clones from the public reads, retaining in-frame beta chains. Each CDR3 protein appears once, grouped with its most common genes and DNA. TCRdb's processing, not the authors', yielded these V and J calls. This sample gives a few hundred thousand distinct CDR3 sequences in total; 60% to 80% of them show up just once. The leading ten clones occupy 4% of the sample.

This receptor was identified in a human donor in good health, serving as a control. The chain is made from TRBV6-4 and TRBJ2-1, with TRBD2 as a weak D call on 6 bases. Sequenced: sorted CD4+, CD8+, or CD8+CD57+ T cells (not recorded which) from PBMCs. CDR3 loop: CASSSEGGVQNEQFF. The nucleotide sequence is TGTGCCAGCAGCTCAGAGGGCGGGGTCCAGAATGAGCAGTTCTTC.